One and the same sample provided the 7 T cell receptor beta chains below, sequenced in a study of identical twins. TCRdb fed the 5' RACE reads into MiXCR, producing one record per CDR3 protein. The sample has around 550,000 distinct CDR3 sequences, nearly 15% seen once. These data were likewise used in another study, on yellow fever vaccine responses in identical twins.

The sample consisted of CD4+ T cells sorted from blood. These TCRs come from a young woman in good health.

This clonotype was detected ten times or more. The V call is TRBV4-1, the J call TRBJ2-2; D not certain. The germline V and J ends were trimmed by 1 base and 5 bases, with 5 bases remaining between them. The CDR3 runs 13 residues. CDR1 is MGHRA and CDR2 is YSYEKL in the germline V gene. CDR3 coding DNA: TGCGCCAGCAGCCAAGTATTTACCGGGGAGCTGTTTTTT. It encodes CASSQVFTGELFF.

This chain connects TRBV20-1 to TRBJ2-1, with 8 nucleotides matching TRBD2. Per germline, CDR1 DFQATT and CDR2 SNEGSKA (reference sequence). With V trimmed by 1 base and J by 0 bases, 5 bases remained unmatched. CDR3 length: 16 amino acids. The CDR3 sequence is CSARAGGESSYNEQFF. CDR3 DNA sequence: TGCAGTGCTAGAGCCGGGGGGGAAAGCTCCTACAATGAGCAGTTCTTC.

Written as DNA, the CDR3 is TGCGCCAGCAGCATTCCAGGCGAAGCTTTCTTT. Amino acid sequence: CASSIPGEAFF. This chain connects TRBV5-1 to TRBJ1-1; D remains unclear. Germline assignment: CDR1 SGHRS and CDR2 YFSETQ. V lost 4 bases and J 8 bases, leaving 9 bases between the germline ends. This CDR3 region has 11 residues.

V is TRBV2 and J is TRBJ1-5; the D gene is possibly TRBD1 (6 bases). V was pared by 5 bases and J by 3 bases, with 17 bases between. This CDR3 region has 16 residues. CDR1 and CDR2 from the germline V gene are SNHLY and FYNNEI. The CDR3 sequence: CASSPRGQNDNQPQHF. The CDR3 region has the DNA TGTGCCAGCAGTCCCCGAGGACAGAATGACAATCAGCCCCAGCATTTT.

This clonotype was observed a handful of times. CDR3 in amino acids: CASSRSGSRADTQYF. The CDR3 nucleotides read TGTGCCAGCAGCCGCAGCGGGAGTCGCGCAGATACGCAGTATTTT. The chain employs TRBV28 and TRBJ2-3, with TRBD2 identical over 8 bases. The CDR3 is 15 amino acids. V lost 6 bases, J lost 4 bases, and 9 bases stayed unmatched. CDR1 and CDR2 from the germline V gene are MDHEN and SYDVKM.

This clonotype was detected only a few times. The gene calls are TRBV5-1 and TRBJ2-7, with 7 bases fitting TRBD2. Germline V lookup: CDR1 SGHRS, CDR2 YFSETQ. V gave up 1 base and J gave up 3 bases; unmatched junction bases: 1. There are 13 residues in the CDR3. CDR3 protein: CASSLSGDYEQYF. The CDR3 nucleotides are TGCGCCAGCAGCTTGAGCGGGGACTACGAGCAGTACTTC.

The chain recombines TRBV18 with TRBJ2-7; D remains ambiguous. Trimming removed 1 base at V and 6 bases at J, with 19 bases between. CDR3 length: 16 residues. The germline V gene encodes CDR1 KGHSH and CDR2 LQKENI. DNA for the CDR3: TGTGCCAGCTCACCACTGTTCAGGACGGAGTTGGGCGAGCAGTACTTC. As protein: CASSPLFRTELGEQYF.